One and the same sample provided the 24 T cell receptor beta chains below, sequenced in a study of tissue T cells after allogeneic stem cell transplantation. Data came from immunoSEQ multiplex PCR; TCRdb stores just in-frame clones and leaves some out. The sample yields roughly 50,000 clones, 73% seen once. Sequenced: sorted cells pooled from one or two spleens. These receptor sequences come from a pool of C57BL/6 mice in good health.

About this clone: Each gene name is a mouse one. With the read ending 1 residue before the CDR3 end, the germline J gene is used to fill in that end. The gene calls are TRBV4 and TRBJ2-5; 10 positions match TRBD2. The germline CDR1 and CDR2 sequences are LGHDT and YNNKQL (reference sequence). The CDR3 contains 14 residues. J lost 3 bases, V lost 5 bases, and 2 bases had no gene match. The chain's CDR3 is CASSPDWGQDTQYF. The DNA read from the CDR3 is TGTGCCAGCAGCCCGGACTGGGGGCAAGACACCCAGTAC. The full variable domain, rest sourced from reference TRBV4 and TRBJ2-5, is ETAVFQTPNYHVTQVGNEVSFNCKQTLGHDTMYWYKQDSKKLLKIMFSYNNKQLIVNETVPRRFSPQSSDKAHLNLRIKSVEPEDSAVYLCASSPDWGQDTQYFGPGTRLLVL.

Concerning this clone: Mouse germline and gene names are used. Read coverage stops 1 residue before the CDR3 terminus; the germline J gene supplies the remainder. The genes are TRBV31 and TRBJ2-1; TRBD2 aligns across 8 bases. Trimming removed 1 base from V and 7 bases from J; junction bases left unmatched: 3. The CDR3 spans 13 residues. CDR1 and CDR2 (germline): GKSSPN, SITVG. This chain's CDR3 is CAWSPLGEAEQFF. CDR3 bases read: TGTGCCTGGAGTCCACTGGGGGAGGCTGAGCAGTTC. The complete variable domain, with remaining parts taken from reference TRBV31 and TRBJ2-1, reads AQTIHQWPVAEIKAVGSPLSLGCTIKGKSSPNLYWYWQATGGTLQQLFYSITVGQVESVVQLNLSASRPKDDQFILSTEKLLLSHSGFYLCAWSPLGEAEQFFGPGTRLTVL.

In regard to this clone: The listed genes are named as in mouse. The read ends 1 residue shy of where the CDR3 ends; the end is completed using the germline J gene. J is TRBJ2-1 and V is TRBV26; D possibly matches TRBD1 or TRBD2 (5 bases each). Germline V gene data show CDR1 as KGHPV and CDR2 as FQNQEV (reference sequence). Trimming took off 0 bases at V and 0 bases at J, with 6 bases between the two ends. This CDR3 comprises 15 residues. CDR3 sequence reads: CASSLSGANYAEQFF. Partial CDR3 DNA: TGTGCCAGCAGTCTGTCCGGGGCTAACTATGCTGAGCAGTTC. Full variable domain (rest looked up from reference TRBV26 and TRBJ2-1): NSKVIQTPRYLVKGQGQKAKMRCIPEKGHPVVFWYQQNKNNEFKFLINFQNQEVLQQIDMTEKRFSAECPSNSPCSLEIQSSEAGDSALYLCASSLSGANYAEQFFGPGTRLTVL.

Worth noting for this clone: Mouse gene names apply. The read comes to an end 1 residue before the CDR3 does, leaving the germline J gene to fill in the end. Different DNA sequences within this sample yield the same CDR3. This chain connects TRBV13-2 to TRBJ2-1; D not resolved. Trimming took off 5 bases at V and 2 bases at J, with 2 bases between the two ends. The CDR3 loop spans 11 amino acids. From germline, CDR1 is NNHNN and CDR2 SYGAGS (reference sequence). The CDR3 is CASGDYAEQFF. The CDR3 bases that were read are TGTGCCAGCGGGGACTATGCTGAGCAGTTC.

Worth noting for this clone: Germline and genes: mouse. The CDR3 goes on 1 residue after the read ends, and that part is filled in from the germline J gene. The chain combines TRBV13-2 with TRBJ2-2, with 13 bases aligning to TRBD2. This CDR3 has 16 residues. J was trimmed by 3 bases and V by 3 bases; bases with no gene match: 2. Per the germline V gene, CDR1 is NNHNN and CDR2 is SYGAGS (reference sequence). The CDR3: CASGGGLGGHTGQLYF. CDR3 bases read: TGTGCCAGCGGTGGTGGACTGGGGGGGCACACCGGGCAGCTCTAC.

Concerning this clone itself: Gene names are the mouse ones. The CDR3 extends 1 residue past the end of the read, so its final part is completed from the germline J gene. The chain recombines TRBV31 with TRBJ1-4, with 11 bases identical to TRBD1. The CDR3 is 15 amino acids. The ends lost 2 bases at V and 5 bases at J; junction bases unmatched: 4. In germline, CDR1 is GKSSPN, CDR2 SITVG. The CDR3 DNA, read in part, is TGTGCCTGGAGTTTAGGACAGGGGGCTAACGAAAGATTATTT. Protein sequence: CAWSLGQGANERLF. The CDR3 as a whole reads CAWSLGQGANERLFF.

In regard to this clone: Genes here carry mouse names. The CDR3 goes on 1 residue after the read ends, and that part is filled in from the germline J gene. The same CDR3 is also encoded by other DNA sequences in this sample. The chain combines TRBV13-1 with TRBJ1-2; D is unresolved. Germline V CDR1 and CDR2: NSHNY, SYGAGN. CDR3 length: 13 amino acids. V lost 0 bases and J lost 1, with 4 bases in between. The sequenced CDR3 bases are TGTGCCAGCAGTGATGGCAGAAACTCCGACTACACC. Its protein is CASSDGRNSDYT. The complete CDR3 sequence is CASSDGRNSDYTF.

On this clone: Here the gene names and germline are mouse. The DNA ends 1 residue before the CDR3 does, and the rest of the CDR3 is filled in from the germline J gene. The gene calls are TRBV19 and TRBJ2-1, with D possibly TRBD1 on 6 matching bases. V lost 0 bases, J lost 4 bases, and 8 bases lay in between. Germline V gene data show CDR1 as FNHDT and CDR2 as SITEND (reference sequence). This CDR3 comprises 14 residues. CDR3 loop: CASSIGTEYAEQFF. CDR3 DNA, as far as it was read: TGTGCCAGCAGTATAGGGACAGAATATGCTGAGCAGTTC.

A remark on this clone: Genes and germline come from the mouse. The CDR3 is cut off 1 residue early in the read; its end comes from the germline J gene. The chain links TRBV5 to TRBJ2-1; the match to TRBD1 covers 9 bases. J was trimmed by 3 bases and V by 1 base; bases with no gene match: 1. Germline loops: CDR1 LGHNA, CDR2 YNLKQL (reference sequence). The CDR3 spans 15 residues. CDR3 protein: CASSQGTGVYAEQFF. CDR3 DNA, as far as it was read: TGTGCCAGCAGCCAAGGGACAGGGGTCTATGCTGAGCAGTTC.

This clone has only a few counts. The genes and germline here are from mouse. The read halts 1 residue ahead of the CDR3 end, with the missing end drawn from the germline J gene. This chain joins TRBV13-2 and TRBJ2-7; TRBD1 might be the D (6 bases). This CDR3 contains 14 residues. CDR1 NNHNN and CDR2 SYGAGS come from the germline V gene (reference sequence). Between the trimmed V and J ends, which lost 0 bases and 3 bases, there was a span of 10 bases. CDR3 DNA, as far as it was read: TGTGCCAGCGGTGATGAGGGACAACTCTATGAACAGTAC. Amino acid sequence: CASGDEGQLYEQY. The whole CDR3 protein is CASGDEGQLYEQYF.

Details on this clone: Each gene name is a mouse one. The read stops 1 residue short of the end of the CDR3; the missing end is completed from the germline J gene. The gene calls are TRBV5 and TRBJ2-3; D unresolved. Trimming shortened V by 0 bases and J by 0 bases, and 10 bases separated the two germline ends. The V gene's germline CDR1 is LGHNA and CDR2 YNLKQL (reference sequence). The CDR3 is 16 residues long. CDR3 in amino acids: CASSQEPGTSAETLYF. The DNA read from the CDR3 is TGTGCCAGCAGCCAAGAACCGGGAACTAGTGCAGAAACGCTGTAT.

With regard to this clone: These gene names are mouse names. The read is 1 residue too short to cover the CDR3 end, so that end is filled in from the germline J gene. The chain recombines TRBV5 with TRBJ2-5, with 8 bases identical to TRBD1. The germline gives CDR1 LGHNA, CDR2 YNLKQL (reference sequence). V shed 2 bases, J shed 2 bases, and the junction held 0 bases outside the gene matches. This CDR3 spans 14 amino acids. The CDR3 here is CASSQQGAQDTQYF. The CDR3 bases that were read are TGTGCCAGCAGCCAACAGGGGGCCCAAGACACCCAGTAC.

As to this clone: Mouse gene names and germline throughout. Incomplete CDR3 DNA: TGTGCCAGCAGCTTCCGGGACAATGCTGAGCAGTTC. It is translated as CASSFRDNAEQF. The full CDR3 protein is CASSFRDNAEQFF. The rearrangement uses TRBV14 and TRBJ2-1; D possibly corresponds to TRBD1 (6 bases). Read data end 1 residue before the CDR3 end; the end is taken from the germline J gene. The V and J ends lost 5 bases and 5 bases respectively, with 11 bases between them. The CDR3 is made up of 13 amino acids. Germline V gives CDR1 SGHDT, CDR2 FRDEAV.

The table lists this clone with a count of one. Mouse germline and gene names are used. The read ends 1 residue early relative to the CDR3; the germline J gene fills the gap. The chain combines TRBV22 with TRBJ2-1; the table calls TRBD1, which could not be checked here. TRBV22 has pseudogene status. The CDR3 totals 14 residues. The CDR3 protein is CASSDRDTHAEQFF. CDR3 DNA (partial): TGTGCCAGCAGTGACCGGGACACTCATGCTGAGCAGTTC.

Points on this clone: The listed genes are named as in mouse. Read coverage stops 1 residue before the CDR3 terminus; the germline J gene supplies the remainder. The chain uses TRBV4 and TRBJ2-4; TRBD1 aligns across 7 bases. With V trimmed by 7 bases and J by 0 bases, 4 bases remained unmatched. Germline assignment: CDR1 LGHDT and CDR2 YNNKQL (reference sequence). This CDR3 has 14 residues. Partial CDR3 DNA: TGTGCCAGCACCGGGACAGCTAGTCAAAACACCTTGTAC. Protein sequence: CASTGTASQNTLY. The whole CDR3 is CASTGTASQNTLYF. The complete variable domain, with remaining parts taken from reference TRBV4 and TRBJ2-4, reads ETAVFQTPNYHVTQVGNEVSFNCKQTLGHDTMYWYKQDSKKLLKIMFSYNNKQLIVNETVPRRFSPQSSDKAHLNLRIKSVEPEDSAVYLCASTGTASQNTLYFGAGTRLSVL.

On this clone: Mouse gene names apply. Read sequence stops 1 residue before the CDR3 end, and the germline J gene provides the missing end. The V gene is TRBV31, the J gene TRBJ1-1; D uncertain. The CDR3 is 14 amino acids. The ends were cut back, 0 bases at V and 1 base at J, with 9 bases in the middle. Germline V gene data show CDR1 as GKSSPN and CDR2 as SITVG. The CDR3: CAWSLGGGNTEVFF. The DNA read from the CDR3 is TGTGCCTGGAGTCTGGGAGGAGGAAACACAGAAGTCTTC.

Of note for this clone: Gene and germline names: mouse. The read terminates 1 residue before the CDR3 end, so the remaining end is supplied by the germline J gene. The rearrangement links TRBV1 to TRBJ1-1; D remains ambiguous. V lost 1 base to trimming and J lost 4 bases, with 10 bases between them. The CDR3 loop spans 14 amino acids. From germline, CDR1 is NSQYPW and CDR2 LRSPGD (reference sequence). CDR3 DNA, as far as it was read: TGCACCTGCAGTGCAGGGGGTAAGGGCACAGAAGTCTTC. This codes for CTCSAGGKGTEVF. The complete CDR3 reads CTCSAGGKGTEVFF. The full variable domain, completed using reference TRBV1 and TRBJ1-1, is VTLLEQNPRWRLVPRGQAVNLRCILKNSQYPWMSWYQQDLQKQLQWLFTLRSPGDKEVKSLPGADYLATRVTDTELRLQVANMSQGRTLYCTCSAGGKGTEVFFGKGTRLTVV.

Comment on this clone: Any gene name here is a mouse gene name. Read sequence stops 1 residue before the CDR3 end, and the germline J gene provides the missing end. This chain uses TRBV13-1 with TRBJ2-5, with 7 positions matching TRBD1. CDR1 is NSHNY, CDR2 SYGAGN, per germline. With V trimmed by 1 base and J by 3 bases, 8 bases remained unmatched. The CDR3 length is 16 residues. CDR3 in amino acids: CASSDPHRGGQDTQYF. The DNA read from the CDR3 is TGTGCCAGCAGTGATCCTCACAGGGGCGGGCAAGACACCCAGTAC.

In regard to this clone: The gene names given are mouse names. The read comes to an end 1 residue before the CDR3 does, leaving the germline J gene to fill in the end. The rearrangement joins TRBV12-2 to TRBJ2-4; TRBD2 agrees at 13 bases. The CDR3 is made up of 16 amino acids. V lost 2 bases, J lost 3 bases, and 4 bases stayed unmatched. The germline V gene has CDR1 SGHLS and CDR2 HYDKME. Partial CDR3 DNA: TGTGCCAGCTCTCCTGGACTGGGGGGGCGCCAAAACACCTTGTAC. Translation: CASSPGLGGRQNTLY. The complete CDR3 protein is CASSPGLGGRQNTLYF.

A note on this clone: The gene names here belong to mouse. The CDR3 goes on 1 residue after the read ends, and that part is filled in from the germline J gene. The chain has TRBV4 and TRBJ2-3; D is possibly TRBD2 (7 bases). Trimming shortened V by 5 bases and J by 2 bases, and 14 bases separated the two germline ends. The CDR3 sequence is 15 residues long. From germline, CDR1 is LGHDT and CDR2 YNNKQL (reference sequence). CDR3 DNA (partial): TGTGCCAGCAGCAGGGGCTGGGGGCATGCAGAAACGCTGTAT. Translated: CASSRGWGHAETLY. The complete CDR3 protein is CASSRGWGHAETLYF.

Remarks on this clone: Gene names and germline refer to mouse. Read coverage stops 1 residue before the CDR3 terminus; the germline J gene supplies the remainder. The V gene is TRBV19, the J gene TRBJ1-2; D is unclear. CDR3 length: 13 amino acids. Germline CDR1 FNHDT, CDR2 SITEND (reference sequence). Trimming left V 2 bases short and J 1 base short, with 6 bases between. CDR3 region: CASSMYINSDYTF. The part of the CDR3 DNA that was read is TGTGCCAGCAGTATGTACATAAACTCCGACTACACC.

The table lists this clone with a count of one. Here the gene names and germline are mouse. The CDR3 protein is CASSRQGRDSDYTF. CDR3 bases read: TGTGCCAGCTCTAGACAGGGGAGGGACTCCGACTACACC. The chain carries TRBV12-1 and TRBJ1-2; 8 nucleotides agree with TRBD1. The sequence runs out 1 residue before the end of the CDR3; the remainder is reconstructed from the germline J gene. The CDR3 loop spans 14 amino acids. Germline CDR1 SGHSN, CDR2 HYEKVE. V dropped 3 bases and J dropped 3; count of bases not matched to a gene: 5.

In its sample, this clone was seen a few times. Gene and germline names: mouse. The CDR3 end lies 1 residue beyond the end of the read and is filled in from the germline J gene. The V gene is TRBV4, the J gene TRBJ2-7; 9 nucleotides line up with TRBD2. CDR3 size: 12 residues. The germline gives CDR1 LGHDT, CDR2 YNNKQL (reference sequence). With 6 bases clipped from V and 4 bases from J, the junction kept 1 base outside the gene matches. CDR3 protein: CASRGLGYEQYF. CDR3 DNA, as far as it was read: TGTGCCAGCAGAGGACTGGGGTATGAACAGTAC.

A word on this clone: Mouse gene names and germline throughout. Read coverage stops 1 residue before the CDR3 terminus; the germline J gene supplies the remainder. This chain joins TRBV13-2 and TRBJ1-6, with D unresolved. TRBJ1-6 is an open reading frame, and its role is uncertain. CDR1 and CDR2 (germline): NNHNN, SYGAGS (reference sequence). V gave up 1 base and J gave up 3 bases, with 2 bases separating them. The CDR3 loop spans 13 amino acids. Here the CDR3 reads CASGDHYNSPLYF. CDR3 bases read: TGTGCCAGCGGTGATCACTATAATTCGCCCCTCTAC.